Below, 21 T cell receptor beta chains from the same sample are listed, as sequenced in a study of cytomegalovirus exposure and HLA in healthy donors listed by TCRdb under 2017. The library was generated by the immunoSEQ multiplex PCR assay. For the multiplex PCR, a mixture combining 60 forward primers for TCR Vbeta segments and 13 reverse primers for TCR Jbeta segments was used. TCRdb mirrors the immuneACCESS table, restricted to in-frame sequences. Some clones are absent from its copies; in checked studies, under half trace to an unresolved V gene, and the reason for the others is unknown. The sample includes about 150,000 clones, with approximately 80% observed a single time. The biggest ten clones account for approximately 4% of the sample. The sample taken for sequencing was PBMCs. All receptors derive from a woman between 40 and 55 years old in good health and CMV-seronegative.

This chain uses TRBV5-8 with TRBJ1-5; TRBD1 aligns across 9 bases. V lost 4 bases and J lost 4; bases outside the gene matches: 9. Germline lookup yields CDR1 SGHTS and CDR2 YDEGEE. The CDR3 has 16 amino acids. CDR3 nucleotides: TGTGCCAGCAGCCCCGGACAGGGGCGAGGGAATCAGCCCCAGCATTTT. The encoded protein is CASSPGQGRGNQPQHF.

The V gene is TRBV13, the J gene TRBJ2-7, with 9 bases matching TRBD2. In germline, CDR1 is PRHDT, CDR2 FYEKMQ (reference sequence). The CDR3 is 17 amino acids. The V and J ends lost 5 bases and 1 base, in that order; junction bases with no gene match: 12. CDR3 loop: CASSGVGDSGSSYEQYF. The CDR3 DNA reads TGTGCCAGCAGCGGAGTTGGAGATAGCGGGAGTTCCTACGAGCAGTACTTC.

This clone has just a few counts. The chain uses TRBV27 and TRBJ1-5, with unresolved D. Germline-derived CDR1 and CDR2 are MNHEY and SMNVEV (reference sequence). There are 13 residues in the CDR3. The V gene lost 3 bases and the J gene lost 0 bases, with 3 bases spanning the gap. CDR3 amino acids: CASSFYSNQPQHF. CDR3 sequence (DNA): TGTGCCAGCAGTTTCTATAGCAATCAGCCCCAGCATTTT.

V is TRBV6-5 and J is TRBJ2-3; D perhaps matches TRBD1 (5 bases). Trimming took 10 bases from V and 2 from J, leaving 13 bases between them. This CDR3 has 13 residues. CDR1 MNHEY and CDR2 SVGAGI come from the germline V gene. CDR3 nucleotide sequence: TGTGCCACCCATGGGGCTAACACAGATACGCAGTATTTT. It specifies CATHGANTDTQYF.

With respect to this clone: The same CDR3 also results from other DNA sequences found in this sample. The chain has TRBV5-1 and TRBJ2-6, with unresolved D. The V gene's germline CDR1 is SGHRS and CDR2 YFSETQ. CDR3 length: 15 residues. Between the trimmed V and J ends, which lost 4 bases and 0 bases, there was a span of 8 bases. In DNA form, the CDR3 reads TGCGCCAGCAGCCCTTCTCCCTCTGGGGCCAACGTCCTGACTTTC. This sequence encodes CASSPSPSGANVLTF.

Note on this clone: Its ends do not fully match the called genes, so a read error is possible. The CDR3, as DNA: TGTGCTAGCAGCTTGGGACCATCACAGGGCACCGGGGAGCTGTTTTTT. It codes for CASSLGPSQGTGELFF. This chain joins TRBV7-7 and TRBJ2-2; tentative D call: TRBD1 (6 bases). Germline V gives CDR1 SSHAT, CDR2 FNYEAQ (reference sequence). This CDR3 spans 16 amino acids.

The genes are TRBV19 and TRBJ2-3; 7 bases align to TRBD1. The junction had 11 bases not matched to a gene; V was cut back by 3 bases and J by 2 bases. Germline loops: CDR1 LNHDA, CDR2 SQIVND (reference sequence). CDR3 length: 17 amino acids. The CDR3 nucleotides read TGTGCCAGTAGTATCCCCAGGGGGACGGTCAACACAGATACGCAGTATTTT. Its translation: CASSIPRGTVNTDTQYF.

The gene calls are TRBV27 and TRBJ2-1; TRBD1 aligns across 8 bases. V lost 5 bases to trimming and J lost 4 bases; unmatched junction nucleotides: 10. Germline V gene data show CDR1 as MNHEY and CDR2 as SMNVEV (reference sequence). The CDR3 has 16 residues. Here the CDR3 DNA reads TGTGCCAGCAGTCTGTACAGGGGGGTCGTGTACAATGAGCAGTTCTTC. It specifies CASSLYRGVVYNEQFF.

V gene TRBV7-8 combines with J gene TRBJ2-4; 9 positions agree with TRBD1. CDR1 is SGHVS and CDR2 is FQNEAQ in the germline V gene. The CDR3 consists of 16 residues. V shed 5 bases and J 6 bases; nucleotides not matched to a gene: 11. In nucleotides, the CDR3 is TGTGCCAGCAGCCCCCCGGGACAGGGAGGAAGAAACATTCAGTACTTC. Amino acids: CASSPPGQGGRNIQYF.

V usage is TRBV5-1 and J usage is TRBJ2-1; 9 nucleotides match TRBD1. Trimming cost V 4 bases and J 3 bases; bases outside gene matches: 5. This CDR3 has 15 residues. CDR1 is SGHRS, CDR2 YFSETQ, per germline. The DNA for the CDR3 is TGCGCCAGCAGCGGGGCGGGACAGGGCTACAATGAGCAGTTCTTC. It yields the protein CASSGAGQGYNEQFF.

V usage is TRBV7-9 and J usage is TRBJ1-2; 9 nucleotides line up with TRBD1. The CDR3 runs 15 residues. The ends lost 5 bases at V and 6 bases at J; junction bases unmatched: 10. The V gene's germline CDR1 is SEHNR and CDR2 FQNEAQ (reference sequence). The CDR3 loop reads CASSPSGGQGDGYTF. The CDR3 coding sequence is TGTGCCAGCAGCCCCAGTGGGGGACAGGGCGATGGCTACACCTTC.

The V call is TRBV6-5, the J call TRBJ2-7; D uncertain. This CDR3 is built from 13 residues. V was clipped by 11 bases and J by 1 base, with 15 bases between them. Germline V gene sequence: CDR1 MNHEY, CDR2 SVGAGI. The CDR3 loop reads CALPTVVSYEQYF. DNA of the CDR3: TGTGCCTTACCAACGGTTGTGTCCTACGAGCAGTACTTC.

The rearrangement links TRBV7-9 to TRBJ1-5; no firm D call. Germline loops: CDR1 SEHNR, CDR2 FQNEAQ (reference sequence). Trimming cost V 5 bases and J 9 bases, with 17 bases left between them. The length of the CDR3 is 14 residues. The DNA for the CDR3 is TGTGCCAGCAGCCCGCTACAAGCGAACGGGCCCCAGCATTTT. This encodes CASSPLQANGPQHF.

To note about this clone: One end of the junction does not line up with germline, which may come from a read error. This CDR3 is also generated by other DNA sequences in the sample. The rearrangement links TRBV10-3 to TRBJ1-1; 9 bases align to TRBD1. Germline V gives CDR1 ENHRY, CDR2 SYGVKD. The CDR3 is 15 amino acids. For the CDR3, the DNA is TGCGCCATCAGTTCCCTGGACAGGGGAGAAACTGAAGCTTTCTTT. It specifies CAISSLDRGETEAFF.

This clone was detected only a few times. The chain couples TRBV7-9 to TRBJ1-5; a possible D gene is TRBD1 (6 bases). In germline, CDR1 is SEHNR, CDR2 FQNEAQ (reference sequence). The CDR3 consists of 16 residues. Trimming took 5 bases from V and 4 from J, leaving 18 bases between them. The CDR3 protein is CASSLQSGERNQPQHF. DNA of the CDR3: TGTGCCAGCAGCCTTCAATCAGGGGAGCGGAATCAGCCCCAGCATTTT.

This chain uses TRBV10-3 with TRBJ2-3, with 9 positions matching TRBD2. The V gene's germline CDR1 is ENHRY and CDR2 SYGVKD. Trimming took 8 bases from V and 6 from J; bases not matched to a gene: 9. This CDR3 spans 14 amino acids. CDR3 loop: CAIGSGGAGDTQYF. Written as DNA, the CDR3 is TGTGCCATCGGTAGCGGGGGCGCCGGTGATACGCAGTATTTT.

The rearrangement uses TRBV5-1 and TRBJ2-3, with 8 bases that match TRBD2. Germline CDR1 SGHRS, CDR2 YFSETQ. This CDR3 contains 16 residues. Trimming cost V 4 bases and J 0 bases; bases outside gene matches: 7. CDR3 DNA: TGCGCCAGCAGCGCGCGACTAGCGACTAGCACAGATACGCAGTATTTT. Amino acid sequence: CASSARLATSTDTQYF.

The chain combines TRBV28 with TRBJ2-2; tentatively, D is TRBD2 (5 bases). CDR3 length: 12 amino acids. Per germline, CDR1 MDHEN and CDR2 SYDVKM. V lost 10 bases to trimming and J lost 5 bases, with 11 bases between them. The CDR3 region has the DNA TGTGCCACCTCCCGGGGTACCGGGGAGCTGTTTTTT. It specifies CATSRGTGELFF.

The chain is built from TRBV6-4 and TRBJ1-5; D is possibly TRBD1 (6 bases). The CDR3 extends over 16 amino acids. Germline assignment: CDR1 MRHNA and CDR2 SNTAGT. Trimming pared 0 bases from V and 0 bases from J, leaving 9 bases between. The CDR3 DNA reads as TGTGCCAGCAGTGACTCCCCAGGGGATAGCAATCAGCCCCAGCATTTT. Translated, it gives CASSDSPGDSNQPQHF.

As concerns this clone: Other nucleotide sequences in the sample specify the same CDR3. J is TRBJ2-1 and V is TRBV7-2; 8 nucleotides align to TRBD2. Trimming cost V 5 bases and J 0 bases; bases outside gene matches: 3. In germline, CDR1 is SGHTA, CDR2 FQGNSA. This CDR3 region has 15 residues. Written as DNA, the CDR3 is TGTGCCAGCAGCGTGAGCGGGAGCTCCTACAATGAGCAGTTCTTC. Its translation: CASSVSGSSYNEQFF.

This chain joins TRBV6-6 and TRBJ1-1, with no clear D. With 2 bases removed from V and 1 base from J, the gap between germline ends came to 11 bases. Germline loops: CDR1 MNHNY, CDR2 SVGAGI (reference sequence). The CDR3 runs 15 residues. The CDR3 is CASSYVGTPNTEAFF. In nucleotides, the CDR3 is TGTGCCAGCAGTTACGTGGGCACCCCGAACACTGAAGCTTTCTTT.